One sample yielded the 5 T cell receptor beta chains listed below, sequenced in a study of T cells in Graves' hyperthyroidism and ophthalmopathy (dated by TCRdb to about 2019). Receptor libraries were prepared by multiplex PCR. The instrument was an Illumina HiSeq 2000. The TCR beta CDR3 regions were amplified from RNA transcripts. The first round of RT-PCR for the TCR CDR3 was performed with the HTBI primer set and the Qiagen OneStep RT-PCR kit. In-frame beta chains were kept once TCRdb had trimmed the public reads at Q25 with fastp and called clones with MiXCR. Each entry merges the rows of one CDR3 protein and shows their most common DNA and genes. The sample data list 380,000 or so distinct CDR3 sequences, and about 18% of these were observed just once. Together, the top ten hold 3.7% of the sample. The specimen was blood. The source is a woman under 30 with Graves' hyperthyroidism.

In this sample, this clonotype turned up many times. V gene TRBV5-1 combines with J gene TRBJ2-5; no clear D gene. The CDR3 is 13 amino acids. Germline CDR1 SGHRS, CDR2 YFSETQ. The V end lost 4 bases, the J end lost 4 bases, and 11 bases lay between the germline ends. The CDR3 nucleotides are TGCGCCAGCAGCCCCGGGCAGATAGAGACCCAGTACTTC. Encoded protein: CASSPGQIETQYF.

This clonotype was seen repeatedly, ten times or more. This rearrangement joins TRBV4-1 to TRBJ1-5; 7 bases agree with TRBD1. J gave up 0 bases and V 1 base, and 0 bases lay outside the gene matches. Per the germline V gene, CDR1 is MGHRA and CDR2 is YSYEKL. The CDR3 is 15 residues long. The CDR3 loop is CASSQGQGSNQPQHF. CDR3 sequence (DNA): TGCGCCAGCAGCCAAGGACAGGGTAGCAATCAGCCCCAGCATTTT.

For this clonotype: One end of the junction does not line up with germline, which may come from a read error. The chain carries TRBV15 and TRBJ2-5, with D possibly being TRBD1 or TRBD2 (6 bases each). The germline V gene has CDR1 LNHNV and CDR2 YYDKDF (reference sequence). This CDR3 has 12 residues. The CDR3 DNA is TGTGCCACCAGCAGTCCCAAGGGGGGCCGACACTTC. Protein: CATSSPKGGRHF.

The J gene is TRBJ1-6, the V gene TRBV6-1, with TRBD1 matching 7 bases. The germline V gene has CDR1 MNHNS and CDR2 SASEGT. The CDR3 length is 15 residues. V was clipped by 6 bases and J by 7 bases; unmatched bases: 9. The CDR3 region has the DNA TGTGCCAGCAGACCCAGGGGGGGAAGCAATTCACCCCTCCACTTT. This sequence encodes CASRPRGGSNSPLHF.

This clonotype occurred many times. This chain uses TRBV2 with TRBJ2-4; D assignment may be TRBD1 or TRBD2 (5 bases each). Germline CDR1 reads SNHLY; CDR2 reads FYNNEI. The V end was cut by 2 bases, the J end by 10 bases, with 15 bases between. The CDR3 is made up of 14 amino acids. The CDR3 DNA sequence: TGTGCCAGCAGTGAAAGATGGGGGTTCGGGATTCAGTACTTC. Its protein is CASSERWGFGIQYF.